This T cell receptor (beta chain) was identified in a study of blood T cells in healthy people across ages. This clonotype was observed at least ten times. The use of a sample-barcoded 5' primer and a J-beta primer mix characterized a second PCR of roughly 7 to 12 cycles. TCRdb re-analysed the 5' RACE reads in MiXCR, keeping a single row per CDR3 protein. The top ten hold about an eighth of the sample, which has 650,000 to 1,000,000 distinct CDR3 sequences, roughly 40% seen once. The CDR3 is made up of 15 amino acids. Trimming cost V 5 bases and J 1 base; bases outside gene matches: 5. Sequences were obtained from blood. This chain joins TRBV12-3 or TRBV12-4 and TRBJ2-3, with TRBD1 matching over 8 bases. The clonotype comes from a man younger than 35 in good health. Here the CDR3 DNA reads TGTGCCAGCAGTGGGACAGGATTACGCACAGATACGCAGTATTTT. Residues: CASSGTGLRTDTQYF.